Only a few counts were recorded for the clone carrying this T cell receptor beta chain. As yet, its antigen is unknown. This sample is part of a study of immune cell composition in non-small cell lung cancer. Points from the study as a whole: Around 80% of squamous and approximately 31% of adenocarcinoma cases had tumour-associated clones >0.5%. Dominant in vivo tumour-associated clones were not shown to share tumour-reactive sequences. Adenocarcinomas with higher top tumour-associated clone frequency had more reactive TILs.

DNA was extracted from unsorted cell suspensions stored frozen. Libraries were prepared by immunoSEQ multiplex PCR; TCRdb keeps only in-frame clonotypes and omits some of them. The repertoire holds 11,000 to 15,000 clones, with approximately 81% as singletons. V was pared by 6 bases and J by 1 base, with 22 bases between. The CDR3 loop spans 17 amino acids. Germline values: CDR1 SGHRS, CDR2 YFSETQ. Material: lung tumor tissue. The source of this sequence is a human donor with non-small cell lung cancer. The rearrangement links TRBV5-1 to TRBJ1-1; the D gene is possibly TRBD1 (6 bases). This CDR3 reads CASTSLEGGDRNTEAFF. CDR3 bases: TGCGCCAGCACCTCGTTAGAGGGGGGCGATAGGAACACTGAAGCTTTCTTT.